The rows below give T cell receptor beta chains drawn from one sample of a study of T cells in Graves' hyperthyroidism and ophthalmopathy. TCRdb re-analysed the multiplex PCR reads in MiXCR, keeping a single row per CDR3 protein. Seen here are over 250,000 distinct CDR3 sequences, 12% to 15% observed once, and the top ten hold roughly 35%. Sequenced material: blood. The receptors originated from a woman aged 40 to 50 with Graves' ophthalmopathy. The CDR3 runs from the conserved cysteine through the conserved F or W. The D gene is left open where the match is weak. Expanded clones get a size class; other rows say once, few or many, or leave the size out.

clone size	CDR3 length	D gene	V gene	J gene	CDR3 protein
many	17	.	TRBV10-1	TRBJ2-3	CASSEQDSRTFTDTQYF
few	19	TRBD1	TRBV24-1	TRBJ1-5	CATRGTPGQGVSSNQPQHF
many	16	TRBD1	TRBV6-2/TRBV6-3	TRBJ2-7	CASNNPSRDRVYEQYF
.	15	.	TRBV6-1	TRBJ1-5	CASSPESYSNQPQHF
.	16	.	TRBV24-1	TRBJ2-1	CATSAHGRGRYNEQFF
many	15	TRBD2	TRBV11-2	TRBJ2-3	CASSFKRDYTDTQYF
many	15	.	TRBV25-1	TRBJ1-6	CASSPPGEYNSPLHF
many	14	.	TRBV6-2/TRBV6-3	TRBJ2-1	CASSRAETYNEQFF
few	16	.	TRBV6-1	TRBJ1-3	CASSGNGVRPGNTIYF
few	15	TRBD1	TRBV3-1	TRBJ2-3	CASSQDRSGTDTQYF
many	15	.	TRBV20-1	TRBJ2-3	CSVPKGVVGTDTQYF
many	15	TRBD2	TRBV27	TRBJ2-1	CASSLTGTKNNEQFF
many	14	TRBD2	TRBV20-1	TRBJ2-7	CSAKRPSGSGEQYF
few	15	TRBD2	TRBV3-1	TRBJ2-1	CASSQGASGRVEQFF
many	16	.	TRBV6-1	TRBJ2-4	CASSFTRQGGGNIQYF
few	14	.	TRBV29-1	TRBJ2-4	CSVGQFGQGDIQYF
.	15	.	TRBV7-9	TRBJ2-5	CASSPRSDRQETQYF
.	17	TRBD2	TRBV29-1	TRBJ2-1	CSVLILAGGRSYNEQFF
few	15	TRBD1	TRBV19	TRBJ1-5	CASSTWTGVRQPQHF
many	16	.	TRBV2	TRBJ2-5	CASRARTHVVRETQYF
.	14	.	TRBV14	TRBJ2-3	CASSPVFSTDTQYF
.	15	TRBD1	TRBV7-9	TRBJ1-2	CASSRLGETGEGYTF
few	16	.	TRBV11-2	TRBJ2-5	CASSLEGTGFGETQYF
many	15	.	TRBV10-2	TRBJ1-1	CASTPRGALNTEAFF
few	15	TRBD2	TRBV7-9	TRBJ2-4	CASGTSGTAKNIQYF
many	12	TRBD1	TRBV2	TRBJ1-1	CASRRTGTEAFF
many	14	.	TRBV5-1	TRBJ1-2	CASSLAEGRGGYTF
many	13	TRBD1	TRBV6-1	TRBJ1-2	CASSEGDRARYTF
many	13	.	TRBV7-6	TRBJ2-7	CASSLQLDYEQYF
many	15	TRBD1	TRBV27	TRBJ1-2	CASSYPGQTRYGYTF
.	14	.	TRBV5-4	TRBJ2-5	CASSSPWEEETQYF
few	14	TRBD2	TRBV27	TRBJ2-7	CASSSLLARYEQYF
few	15	TRBD1	TRBV7-9	TRBJ2-7	CASSFPGTGRREQYF
many	14	TRBD2	TRBV27	TRBJ2-7	CASSSRREGDEQYF
.	13	.	TRBV10-1	TRBJ1-2	CASSDSPNYGYTF
.	16	TRBD2	TRBV2	TRBJ2-5	CASTFELAGSQETQYF
many	14	.	TRBV19	TRBJ2-7	CASSMSRGAYEQYF
.	15	TRBD1	TRBV29-1	TRBJ1-1	CSVEDGQGVLTEAFF
few	12	.	TRBV20-1	TRBJ1-1	CSARVGNTEAFF
.	14	.	TRBV7-8	TRBJ2-3	CAGSHVRGWDTQYF